The clone carrying this T cell receptor beta chain was detected a few times. The data were obtained in a study of regulatory T cells in long-lasting Graves disease. Germline V gene sequence: CDR1 MNHEY, CDR2 SMNVEV (reference sequence). The V gene end was trimmed by 5 bases and the J gene end by 2 bases; junction bases not matched to a gene: 7. This CDR3 contains 15 residues. Described time point: newly diagnosed GD, antithyroid drugs for less than 3 months. Extracted RNA from PBMCs served as the source of the TCR library. Sequencing libraries for TCR beta were prepared with iRepertoire HTBI primers and Arm-PCR of CDR3 regions. From the multiplex PCR reads, TCRdb called clonotypes with MiXCR, one entry per CDR3 protein. In the table there are 300,000 to 450,000 distinct CDR3 sequences, 15% to 18% of which are singletons.

Here the sequenced sample was peripheral blood mononuclear cells (PBMCs), taken at new diagnosis, from a patient treated with antithyroid drugs. The TCR sequence derives from a female donor with Graves disease. This rearrangement joins TRBV27 to TRBJ2-7, with 9 bases lining up with TRBD2. In nucleotides, the CDR3 is TGTGCCAGCAGTCCATTGACTAGCGGACCCTACGAGCAGTACTTC. Translating it yields CASSPLTSGPYEQYF.